This TCR beta chain was sequenced during a study of post-analysis software for immune sequencing data. In the study overall: Recorded subtypes: relapsing-remitting, secondary progressive, progressive-relapsing; some patients unannotated.

The CDR3 runs to 17 residues. CDR1 is DFQATT, CDR2 SNEGSKA, per germline (reference sequence). The V end was cut by 0 bases, the J end by 0 bases, with 17 bases between. This clonotype was picked up a small number of times. The antigen is unknown. Presence of unique molecular identifiers characterized the TCR beta cDNA libraries. With about 0.95 to 11 million T cells as the source, a few hundred thousand cDNA molecules resulted. A single record per CDR3 protein comes from TCRdb applying MiXCR to the PCR reads. The sample carries roughly 160,000 distinct CDR3 sequences, under 40% recorded once. Study-level findings and limits: Among multiple sclerosis patients, normalized Chao1 diversity was significantly below that of controls. TRBV segments more frequent in patients than in controls numbered roughly five and included TRBV5-6, TRBV5-1 and TRBV20-1.

The TCR sequence derives from a girl between 10 and 17 years old with multiple sclerosis. The sample here was blood, taken after autologous hematopoietic stem cell transplantation. This rearrangement joins TRBV20-1 to TRBJ1-1, with D unclear. The CDR3 DNA reads TGCAGTGCTAGAGATCCGGCCCCCGGAGTAATGAACACTGAAGCTTTCTTT. Protein product: CSARDPAPGVMNTEAFF.